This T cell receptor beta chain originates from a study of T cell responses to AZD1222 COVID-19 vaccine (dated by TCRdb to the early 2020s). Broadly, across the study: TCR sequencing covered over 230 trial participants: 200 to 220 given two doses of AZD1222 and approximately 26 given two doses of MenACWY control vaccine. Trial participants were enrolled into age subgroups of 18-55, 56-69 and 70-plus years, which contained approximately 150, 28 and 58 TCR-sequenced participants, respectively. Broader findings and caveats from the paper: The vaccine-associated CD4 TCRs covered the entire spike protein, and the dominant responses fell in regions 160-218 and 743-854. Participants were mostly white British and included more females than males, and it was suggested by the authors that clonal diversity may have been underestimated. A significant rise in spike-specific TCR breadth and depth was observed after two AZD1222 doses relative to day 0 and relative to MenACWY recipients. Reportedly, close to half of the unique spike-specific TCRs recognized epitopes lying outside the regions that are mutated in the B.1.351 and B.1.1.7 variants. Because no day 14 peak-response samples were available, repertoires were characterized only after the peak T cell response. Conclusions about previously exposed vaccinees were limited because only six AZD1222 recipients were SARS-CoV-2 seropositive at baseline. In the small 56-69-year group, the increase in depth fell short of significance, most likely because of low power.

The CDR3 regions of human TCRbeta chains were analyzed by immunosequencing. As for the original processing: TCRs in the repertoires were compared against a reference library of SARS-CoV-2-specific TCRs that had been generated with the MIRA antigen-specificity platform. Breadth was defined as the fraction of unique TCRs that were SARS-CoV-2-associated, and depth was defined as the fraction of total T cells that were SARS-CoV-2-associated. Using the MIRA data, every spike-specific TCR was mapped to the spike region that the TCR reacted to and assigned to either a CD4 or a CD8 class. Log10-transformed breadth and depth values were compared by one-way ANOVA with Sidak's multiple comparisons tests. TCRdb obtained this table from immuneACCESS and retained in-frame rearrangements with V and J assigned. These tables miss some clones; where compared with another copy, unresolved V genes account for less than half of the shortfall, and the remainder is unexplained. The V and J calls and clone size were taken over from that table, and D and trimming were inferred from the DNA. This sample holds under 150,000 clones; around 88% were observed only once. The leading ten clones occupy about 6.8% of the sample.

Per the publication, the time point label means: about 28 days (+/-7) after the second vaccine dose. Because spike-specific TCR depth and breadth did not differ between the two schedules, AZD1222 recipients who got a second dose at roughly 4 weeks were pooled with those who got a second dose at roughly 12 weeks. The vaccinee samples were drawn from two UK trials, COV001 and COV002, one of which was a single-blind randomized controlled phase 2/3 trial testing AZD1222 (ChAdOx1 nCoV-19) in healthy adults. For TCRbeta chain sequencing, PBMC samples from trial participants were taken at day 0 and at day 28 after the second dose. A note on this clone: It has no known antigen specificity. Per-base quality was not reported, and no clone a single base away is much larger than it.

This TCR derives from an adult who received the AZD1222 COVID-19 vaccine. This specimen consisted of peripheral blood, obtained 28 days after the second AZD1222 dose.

The CDR3 sequence is CASRLPGNWNQPQHF. Read as DNA, the sequence is TGTGCCAGCAGGTTACCCGGGAATTGGAATCAGCCCCAGCATTTT. The rearranged segments are TRBV27 and TRBJ1-5, with the identity of the D gene unclear. V gives up 6 bases and J gives up 4 bases, and the segment between their germline ends measures 16 bases. Per the germline V gene (reference sequence), MNHEY is the CDR1 and SMNVEV is the CDR2. Its CDR3 holds 15 amino acids, cysteine through phenylalanine. This entry keeps only the CDR3 DNA: 45 bases, framed from base 1.